This T cell receptor (beta chain) comes out of a study of human T cells and chemical hapten exposure. Looking at the study overall: Diphenylcyclopropenone, dosed weekly to the scalp, was given to patients throughout the roughly 25-week study. Each patch test put 0.01% DPC on the upper back, and results were read at 6 days.

There are 15 residues in the CDR3. The junction had 9 bases not matched to a gene; V was cut back by 6 bases and J by 7 bases. Germline V lookup: CDR1 MNHEY, CDR2 SMNVEV (reference sequence). Study results and caveats: TCRs at a frequency above 1 in 1000 stayed unchanged with DPC sensitization. It was expanded TCRs that formed significantly more large CDR3 similarity clusters than controls did.

TCRdb re-derived calls from the RACE reads in MiXCR, one entry per CDR3 protein. The table shows about 84,000 distinct CDR3 sequences, with about 10% occurring only once. Regarding time point: patch test 3, about 24 weeks after DPC sensitization. Treatment denoted: therapeutic diphenylcyclopropenone sensitization with weekly scalp DPC. About this clonotype itself: Its antigen is as yet unknown.

The clonotype was recovered from a woman aged 45-65 years with alopecia areata. Some clones in this sample may be carry-over from other donors' samples. The specimen comprised whole blood, sampled in connection with sensitization to the hapten diphenylcyclopropenone (DPC). The chain is built from TRBV27 and TRBJ2-2, with 9 bases lining up with TRBD1. This CDR3 reads CASSYRDREIGELFF. The CDR3 region has the DNA TGTGCCAGCAGCTACCGGGACAGGGAAATCGGGGAGCTGTTTTTT.